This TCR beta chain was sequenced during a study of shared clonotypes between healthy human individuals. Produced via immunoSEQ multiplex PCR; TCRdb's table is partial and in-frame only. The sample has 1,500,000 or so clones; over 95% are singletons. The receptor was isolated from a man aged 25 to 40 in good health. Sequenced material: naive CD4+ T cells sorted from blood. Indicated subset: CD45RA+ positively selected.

CDR3 residues: CASSLTRGRDNEQFF. In DNA, the CDR3 is TGTGCCAGCAGTTTGACCAGGGGGCGCGACAATGAGCAGTTCTTC. The chain recombines TRBV6-5 with TRBJ2-1; 8 positions match TRBD1. Germline V gene lookup returns CDR1 MNHEY and CDR2 SVGAGI. The CDR3 contains 15 residues. With V trimmed by 4 bases and J by 5 bases, 7 bases remained unmatched.